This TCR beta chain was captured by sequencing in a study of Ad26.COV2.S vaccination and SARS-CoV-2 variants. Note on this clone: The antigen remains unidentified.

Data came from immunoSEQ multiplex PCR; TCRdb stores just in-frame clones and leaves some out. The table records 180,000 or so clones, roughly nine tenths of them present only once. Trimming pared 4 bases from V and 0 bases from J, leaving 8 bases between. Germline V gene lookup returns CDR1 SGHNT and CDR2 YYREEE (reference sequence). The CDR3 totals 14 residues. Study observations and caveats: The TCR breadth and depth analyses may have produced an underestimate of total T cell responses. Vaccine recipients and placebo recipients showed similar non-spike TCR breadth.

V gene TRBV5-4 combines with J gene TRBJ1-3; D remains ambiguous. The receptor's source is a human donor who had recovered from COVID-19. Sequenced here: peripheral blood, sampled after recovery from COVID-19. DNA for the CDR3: TGTGCCAGCAGCCCGGACGGCTCTGGAAACACCATATATTTT. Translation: CASSPDGSGNTIYF.